A single sample is the source of the 3 T cell receptor beta chains below, sequenced in a study of T cell responses to AZD1222 COVID-19 vaccine. Sequencing used immunoSEQ multiplex PCR; TCRdb keeps in-frame clones, though not all of them. The sample holds approximately 140,000 clones, under 95% seen once. The sample consisted of peripheral blood, taken 28 days after the second AZD1222 dose. These receptors were collected from an adult who received the AZD1222 COVID-19 vaccine.

V gene TRBV4-2 combines with J gene TRBJ2-1; TRBD2 matches at 11 bases. Germline CDR1 LGHNA, CDR2 YNFKEQ. V shed 0 bases and J 9 bases; nucleotides not matched to a gene: 7. This CDR3 comprises 16 residues. The DNA for the CDR3 is TGTGCCAGCAGCCAAGATCCATTAGCGGGAGGGGCTGAGCAGTTCTTC. Its translation: CASSQDPLAGGAEQFF.

The V and J genes are TRBV21-1 and TRBJ1-6; TRBD1 was called by the table and not checked on the DNA. TRBV21-1 is shown as a pseudogene. The CDR3 covers 15 residues. The CDR3 DNA follows: TGTGCCAGCAGCAGACAGGGTTCTAAAAATTCACCCCTCCACTTT. Protein: CASSRQGSKNSPLHF.

The chain carries TRBV3-1 (or the pseudogene TRBV3-2) and TRBJ1-1; tentative D call: TRBD1 (6 bases). Between the trimmed V and J ends, which lost 3 bases and 3 bases, there was a span of 14 bases. The germline gives CDR1 LGHDT, CDR2 YNNKEL (reference sequence). The CDR3 has 15 residues. CDR3 nucleotides: TGTGCCAGCAGCCACAGGGGAGGGGTGTACACTGAAGCTTTCTTT. Amino acid sequence: CASSHRGGVYTEAFF.